This TCR beta chain was observed in a study of T cell changes during pregnancy in multiple sclerosis. Between the trimmed V and J ends, which lost 1 base and 2 bases, there was a span of 9 bases. In germline, CDR1 is LNHNV, CDR2 YYDKDF (reference sequence). The CDR3 runs 15 residues. Measured with immunoSEQ multiplex PCR; TCRdb has only the in-frame clones, and not every one. The top ten hold 2% of the sample, which has tens of thousands of clones, roughly 92% seen once. The material was peripheral blood, obtained in the second trimester of pregnancy. The source is a female donor with multiple sclerosis, enrolled in a pregnancy study. The chain is built from TRBV15 and TRBJ2-4, with D possibly matching TRBD2 (5 bases). The chain's CDR3 is CATSRVEGPKNIQYF. The CDR3, as DNA: TGTGCCACCAGCAGAGTTGAGGGCCCCAAAAACATTCAGTACTTC.